By share of the sample, the clone carrying this T cell receptor (delta chain) is medium-sized. Other DNA sequences in the same sample also yield this CDR3. These data belong to a study of gamma-delta chains in newborns, infants, children. In the study overall: Polyclonal expansion of innate γδ T cells after birth follows microbial exposure.

With CATT, TCRdb re-called clones from the reads. The sample lists roughly 3,600 delta-chain clones; approximately 4% were seen once. The junction had 17 bases not matched to a gene; V was cut back by 4 bases and J by 5 bases. The length of the CDR3 is 17 residues. From germline, CDR1 is GEAIGNYY and CDR2 EKD. The chain combines TRDV2 with TRDJ1; the match to TRDD2 covers 8 bases. This receptor was identified in a child who was a newborn, infant or young child, either healthy, febrile or measles-vaccinated (not recorded which). The sequenced sample was blood. CDR3: CACDPLPNGSAGDKLIF. In DNA form, the CDR3 reads TGTGCCTGTGATCCCCTTCCTAACGGATCCGCGGGGGATAAACTCATCTTT.